This TCR beta chain emerged from a study of cytomegalovirus exposure and HLA in healthy donors. The PCR used 60 Vbeta and 13 Jbeta primers. Data came from immunoSEQ multiplex PCR; TCRdb stores just in-frame clones and leaves some out. The repertoire holds 50,000 or so clones, with roughly 71% as singletons. This clone is a singleton in its sample. This CDR3 has 15 amino acids. V trimming: 5 bases; J trimming: 3 bases; junction bases outside the gene matches: 9. CDR1 is SGHRS, CDR2 YFSETQ, per germline. The V call is TRBV5-1, the J call TRBJ2-5; 8 nucleotides line up with TRBD1. Source material: PBMCs. This sequence was found in a man aged 40-55 years in good health and CMV-seropositive. This CDR3 is CASRPQPGGEETQYF. The CDR3 DNA reads as TGCGCCAGCAGGCCTCAACCAGGGGGCGAAGAGACCCAGTACTTC.